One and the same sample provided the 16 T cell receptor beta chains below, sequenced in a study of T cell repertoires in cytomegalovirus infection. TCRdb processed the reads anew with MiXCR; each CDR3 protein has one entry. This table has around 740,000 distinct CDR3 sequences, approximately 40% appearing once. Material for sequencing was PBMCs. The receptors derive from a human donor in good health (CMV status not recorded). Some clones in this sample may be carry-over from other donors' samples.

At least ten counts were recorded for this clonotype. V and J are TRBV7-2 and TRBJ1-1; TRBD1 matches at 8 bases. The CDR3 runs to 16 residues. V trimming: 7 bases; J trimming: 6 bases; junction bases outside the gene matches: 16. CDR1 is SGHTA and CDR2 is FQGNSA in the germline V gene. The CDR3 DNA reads TGTGCCAGCACTGAGTGGGGGGGCAGGGGGCATTCTGAAGCTTTCTTT. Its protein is CASTEWGGRGHSEAFF.

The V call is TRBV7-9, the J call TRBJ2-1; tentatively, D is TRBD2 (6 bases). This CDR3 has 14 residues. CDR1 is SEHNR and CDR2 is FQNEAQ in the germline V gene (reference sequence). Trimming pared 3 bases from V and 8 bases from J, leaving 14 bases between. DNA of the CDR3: TGTGCCAGCAGCTTTCGGACTATTGGGGATGAGCAGTTCTTC. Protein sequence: CASSFRTIGDEQFF. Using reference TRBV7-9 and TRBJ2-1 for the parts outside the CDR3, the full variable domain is DTGVSQNPRHKITKRGQNVTFRCDPISEHNRLYWYRQTLGQGPEFLTYFQNEAQLEKSRLLSDRFSAERPKGSFSTLEIQRTEQGDSAMYLCASSFRTIGDEQFFGPGTRLTVL.

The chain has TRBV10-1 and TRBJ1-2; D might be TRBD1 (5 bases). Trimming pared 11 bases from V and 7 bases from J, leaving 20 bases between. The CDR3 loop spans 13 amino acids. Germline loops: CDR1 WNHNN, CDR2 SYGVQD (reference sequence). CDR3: CAGTGGSLGGYTF. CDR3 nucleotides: TGCGCCGGGACCGGGGGGTCGTTGGGTGGCTACACCTTC.

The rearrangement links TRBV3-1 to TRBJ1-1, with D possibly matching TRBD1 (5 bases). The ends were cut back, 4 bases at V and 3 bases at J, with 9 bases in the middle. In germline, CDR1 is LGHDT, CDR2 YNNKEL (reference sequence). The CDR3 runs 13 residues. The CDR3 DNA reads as TGTGCCAGCAGCCCCGGGACTTACACTGAAGCTTTCTTT. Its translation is CASSPGTYTEAFF.

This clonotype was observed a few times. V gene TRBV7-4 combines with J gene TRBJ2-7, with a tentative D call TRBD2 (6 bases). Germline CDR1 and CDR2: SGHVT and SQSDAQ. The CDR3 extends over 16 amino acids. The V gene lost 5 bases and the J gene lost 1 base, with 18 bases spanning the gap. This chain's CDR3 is CASSLGAVAESYEQYF. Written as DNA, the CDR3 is TGTGCCAGCAGCCTCGGGGCGGTAGCGGAGTCCTACGAGCAGTACTTC.

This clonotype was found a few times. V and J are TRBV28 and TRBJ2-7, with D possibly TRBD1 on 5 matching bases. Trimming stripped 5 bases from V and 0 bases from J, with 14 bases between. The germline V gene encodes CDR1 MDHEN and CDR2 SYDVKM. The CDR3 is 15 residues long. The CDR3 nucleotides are TGTGCCAGCAGTGGGGCAGGGTCTCCCTCCTACGAGCAGTACTTC. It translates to CASSGAGSPSYEQYF.

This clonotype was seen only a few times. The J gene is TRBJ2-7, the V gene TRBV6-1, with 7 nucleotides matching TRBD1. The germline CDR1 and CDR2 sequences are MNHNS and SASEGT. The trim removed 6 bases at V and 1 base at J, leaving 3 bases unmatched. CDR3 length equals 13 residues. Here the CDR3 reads CASSNRGSYEQYF. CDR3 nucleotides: TGTGCCAGCAGCAACAGGGGTTCCTACGAGCAGTACTTC.

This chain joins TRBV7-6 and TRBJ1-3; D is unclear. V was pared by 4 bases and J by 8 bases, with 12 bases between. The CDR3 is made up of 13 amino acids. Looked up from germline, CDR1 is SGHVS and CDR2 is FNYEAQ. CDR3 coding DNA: TGTGCCAGCAGCTCTTCAGCGAGGGACACCATATATTTT. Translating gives CASSSSARDTIYF.

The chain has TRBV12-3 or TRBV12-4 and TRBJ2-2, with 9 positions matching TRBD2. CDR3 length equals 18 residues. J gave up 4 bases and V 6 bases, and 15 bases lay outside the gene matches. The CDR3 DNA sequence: TGTGCCAGCAGCCCCGGGTTAAGTGCGCGGGGGGGCACCGGGGAGCTGTTTTTT. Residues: CASSPGLSARGGTGELFF.

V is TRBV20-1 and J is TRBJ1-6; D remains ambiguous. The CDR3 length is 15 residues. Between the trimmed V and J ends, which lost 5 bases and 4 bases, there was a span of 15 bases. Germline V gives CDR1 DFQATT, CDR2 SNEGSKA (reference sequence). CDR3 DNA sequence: TGCAGTGCTCCCGGTAGGAGAGATTATAATTCACCCCTCCACTTT. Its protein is CSAPGRRDYNSPLHF.

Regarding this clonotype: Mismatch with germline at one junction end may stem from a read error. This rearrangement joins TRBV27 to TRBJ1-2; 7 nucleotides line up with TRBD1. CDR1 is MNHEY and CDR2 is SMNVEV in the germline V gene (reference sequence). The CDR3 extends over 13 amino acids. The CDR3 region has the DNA TGTGCCAGCAGTCGACAGGGATTCTATGTCTACACCTTC. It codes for CASSRQGFYVYTF.

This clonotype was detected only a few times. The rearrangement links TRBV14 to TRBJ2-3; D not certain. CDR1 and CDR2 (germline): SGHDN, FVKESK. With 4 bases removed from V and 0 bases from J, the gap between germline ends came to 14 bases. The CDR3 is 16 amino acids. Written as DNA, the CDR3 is TGTGCCAGCAGCCCTCCGATGACATCTAGCACAGATACGCAGTATTTT. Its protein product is CASSPPMTSSTDTQYF.

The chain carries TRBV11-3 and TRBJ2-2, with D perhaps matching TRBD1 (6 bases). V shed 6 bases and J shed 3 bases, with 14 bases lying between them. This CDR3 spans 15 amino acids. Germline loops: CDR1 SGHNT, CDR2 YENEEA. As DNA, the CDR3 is TGTGCCAGCAGTTCTACAGGGATGTACACCGGGGAGCTGTTTTTT. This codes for CASSSTGMYTGELFF.

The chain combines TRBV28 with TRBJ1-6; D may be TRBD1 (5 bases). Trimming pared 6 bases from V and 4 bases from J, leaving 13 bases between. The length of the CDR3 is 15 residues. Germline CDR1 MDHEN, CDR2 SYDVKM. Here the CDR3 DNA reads TGTGCCAGCAGCGAGGGGACCGCTTATAATTCACCCCTCCACTTT. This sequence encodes CASSEGTAYNSPLHF.

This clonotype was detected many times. The CDR3 DNA sequence: TGTGCCAGCAGTTATTCTGGGCAGGGGGGTGACTCCTACGAGCAGTACTTC. It yields the protein CASSYSGQGGDSYEQYF. The V and J genes are TRBV6-5 and TRBJ2-7; D is perhaps TRBD1 (7 bases). Germline V gene lookup returns CDR1 MNHEY and CDR2 SVGAGI. V gave up 3 bases and J gave up 0 bases, with 18 bases separating them. CDR3 length equals 17 residues.

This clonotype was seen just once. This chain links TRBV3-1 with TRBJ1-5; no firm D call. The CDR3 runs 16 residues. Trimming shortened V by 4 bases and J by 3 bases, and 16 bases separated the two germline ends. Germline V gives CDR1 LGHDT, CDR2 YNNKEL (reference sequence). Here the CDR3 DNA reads TGTGCCAGCAGCCTGAGCTTACGAGGCTCCAATCAGCCCCAGCATTTT. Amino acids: CASSLSLRGSNQPQHF.